The sequence of this T cell receptor (beta chain) was determined in a study of cytomegalovirus exposure and HLA in healthy donors. The PCR was carried out with 60 Vbeta primers and 13 Jbeta primers. The repertoire was sequenced with immunoSEQ multiplex PCR; TCRdb's copy has only in-frame clones and lacks some. Among 150,000 or so clones listed, 60% to 80% were seen once. The TCR was taken from a man aged 40-49 years in good health and CMV-seropositive. Sequences were obtained from PBMCs.

The CDR3 DNA is TGCAGCGTTGAATACAGGGGGGGTCAGAGGAGGTCTGAAGCTTTCTTT. Its protein product is CSVEYRGGQRRSEAFF. The chain has TRBV29-1 and TRBJ1-1; 8 bases align to TRBD1. V was pared by 2 bases and J by 6 bases, with 14 bases of the junction left unmatched. CDR1 is SQVTM and CDR2 is ANQGSEA in the germline V gene. CDR3 size: 16 residues.